A single sample gave rise to the 18 T cell receptor beta chains below, sequenced in a study of OX40 agonist ivuxolimab in advanced cancers. Here immunoSEQ multiplex PCR was the method, and the copy in TCRdb shows in-frame clones only, minus some. Here the sample spans roughly 77,000 clones, 80% to 95% being singletons. Sequenced here: CD4+ or CD8+ T cells sorted from blood, sampled in a trial of the OX40 agonist ivuxolimab. These receptors all come from an adult with an advanced solid tumor such as melanoma, head and neck, liver or kidney cancer.

J is TRBJ2-1 and V is TRBV9, with TRBD2 matching over 14 bases. V was clipped by 0 bases and J by 3 bases; unmatched bases: 14. Germline assignment: CDR1 SGDLS and CDR2 YYNGEE. This CDR3 is built from 21 residues. The CDR3 coding sequence is TGTGCCAGCAGCGTAGGACTAGCGGGGGGGCAAAATCCTTCCGGCTACAATGAGCAGTTCTTC. The encoded protein is CASSVGLAGGQNPSGYNEQFF.

Only one count was recorded for this clone. The genes are TRBV29-1 and TRBJ1-1; D is unclear. Germline assignment: CDR1 SQVTM and CDR2 ANQGSEA. V was clipped by 6 bases and J by 10 bases, with 15 bases between them. CDR3 length equals 11 residues. The CDR3 DNA reads as TGCAGCGTCTTGGAGGTCGGCGTAGCTTTCTTT. Translating it yields CSVLEVGVAFF.

This chain joins TRBV11-3 and TRBJ2-5, with D tentatively TRBD2 (5 bases). The CDR3 is 12 residues long. Germline lookup yields CDR1 SGHNT and CDR2 YENEEA. The V gene lost 8 bases and the J gene lost 3 bases, with 10 bases spanning the gap. Written as DNA, the CDR3 is TGTGCCAGCGGAGGAGCGGAAGAGACCCAGTACTTC. Amino acid sequence: CASGGAEETQYF.

This clone occurred once. The rearrangement uses TRBV9 and TRBJ1-1; no clear D gene. CDR1 and CDR2 (germline): SGDLS, YYNGEE. Trimming cost V 0 bases and J 4 bases, with 10 bases left between them. This CDR3 contains 14 residues. CDR3 sequence (DNA): TGTGCCAGCAGCGTAGGGGCAGCGAGCACTGAAGCTTTCTTT. It is translated as CASSVGAASTEAFF. Supplemented by reference TRBV9 and TRBJ1-1, the full variable domain reads DSGVTQTPKHLITATGQRVTLRCSPRSGDLSVYWYQQSLDQGLQFLIQYYNGEERAKGNILERFSAQQFPDLHSELNLSSLELGDSALYFCASSVGAASTEAFFGQGTRLTVV.

This chain joins TRBV5-1 and TRBJ2-7, with D possibly TRBD2 on 6 matching bases. CDR1 and CDR2 (germline): SGHRS, YFSETQ. V was clipped by 4 bases and J by 1 base, with 12 bases between them. This CDR3 region has 14 residues. CDR3 DNA sequence: TGCGCCAGCAGCAGGCAAGGAGGGTCCTACGAGCAGTACTTC. Translation: CASSRQGGSYEQYF.

V and J are TRBV11-3 and TRBJ2-1; TRBD1 matches at 11 bases. Germline assignment: CDR1 SGHNT and CDR2 YENEEA. With V trimmed by 5 bases and J by 4 bases, 4 bases remained unmatched. CDR3 length: 15 amino acids. The CDR3 region has the DNA TGTGCCAGCAGCCCGGGACAGGGGGAGTACAATGAGCAGTTCTTC. It is translated as CASSPGQGEYNEQFF.

The rearrangement uses TRBV5-1 and TRBJ1-2; no clear D. Trimming removed 4 bases at V and 7 bases at J, with 11 bases between. The CDR3 has 12 residues. The germline V gene encodes CDR1 SGHRS and CDR2 YFSETQ. Here the CDR3 reads CASSPPGRGYTF. The CDR3 DNA follows: TGCGCCAGCAGCCCCCCGGGCCGTGGCTACACCTTC.

V gene TRBV5-1 combines with J gene TRBJ2-1; D not certain. Germline V gene sequence: CDR1 SGHRS, CDR2 YFSETQ. The CDR3 sequence is 16 residues long. The V and J ends lost 0 bases and 0 bases respectively, with 10 bases between them. The CDR3 protein is CASSLVSTLSYNEQFF. DNA for the CDR3: TGCGCCAGCAGCTTGGTAAGCACCCTCTCCTACAATGAGCAGTTCTTC.

CDR3 protein: CSVLQGAGYEQYF. CDR3 DNA sequence: TGCAGCGTCTTACAGGGGGCCGGCTACGAGCAGTACTTC. This chain links TRBV29-1 with TRBJ2-7; 9 positions match TRBD1. The junction had 6 bases not matched to a gene; V was cut back by 6 bases and J by 3 bases. In germline, CDR1 is SQVTM, CDR2 ANQGSEA. This CDR3 is 13 amino acids long.

The rearrangement links TRBV7-9 to TRBJ1-4; D gene unclear. This CDR3 spans 13 amino acids. V was shortened by 5 bases and J by 8 bases, with 12 bases between the two germline ends. Germline lookup yields CDR1 SEHNR and CDR2 FQNEAQ (reference sequence). The CDR3 loop reads CASSRAADEKLFF. Written as DNA, the CDR3 is TGTGCCAGCAGCCGGGCGGCAGACGAAAAACTGTTTTTT.

This clone was observed once. The chain has TRBV7-3 and TRBJ2-1, with 7 bases that match TRBD2. V was clipped by 5 bases and J by 5 bases; unmatched bases: 6. Germline CDR1 SGHTA, CDR2 FQGTGA. This CDR3 spans 14 amino acids. This CDR3 reads CASSLLAGDNEQFF. In nucleotides, the CDR3 is TGTGCCAGCAGCCTCTTGGCGGGAGACAATGAGCAGTTCTTC.

CDR3 coding DNA: TGTGCCAGTAGTATAGTGCCCAGAAACAATCAGCCCCAGCATTTT. It codes for CASSIVPRNNQPQHF. This chain joins TRBV19 and TRBJ1-5, with D unclear. This CDR3 is built from 15 residues. V was clipped by 1 base and J by 3 bases, with 10 bases between them. Germline-derived CDR1 and CDR2 are LNHDA and SQIVND (reference sequence). Full variable domain (missing parts from reference TRBV19 and TRBJ1-5): DGGITQSPKYLFRKEGQNVTLSCEQNLNHDAMYWYRQDPGQGLRLIYYSQIVNDFQKGDIAEGYSVSREKKESFPLTVTSAQKNPTAFYLCASSIVPRNNQPQHFGDGTRLSIL.

The genes are TRBV30 and TRBJ1-2; no firm D call. The CDR3 sequence is 10 residues long. Germline V gene sequence: CDR1 GTSNPN, CDR2 SVGIG (reference sequence). Trimming shortened V by 5 bases and J by 8 bases, and 9 bases separated the two germline ends. The CDR3 reads CAWGPPGYTF. DNA of the CDR3: TGTGCCTGGGGCCCCCCCGGCTACACCTTC. The full variable domain, its missing parts supplied by reference TRBV30 and TRBJ1-2, is SQTIHQWPATLVQPVGSPLSLECTVEGTSNPNLYWYRQAAGRGLQLLFYSVGIGQISSEVPQNLSASRPQDRQFILSSKKLLLSDSGFYLCAWGPPGYTFGSGTRLTVV.

In this sample, this clone turned up a few times. This sequence joins TRBV11-1 and TRBJ2-7; 8 nucleotides align to TRBD2. V lost 2 bases, J lost 6 bases, and 12 bases stayed unmatched. CDR3 size: 16 residues. The germline gives CDR1 SGHAT, CDR2 FQDESV (reference sequence). The CDR3 DNA follows: TGTGCCAGCAGCTTATCCGACGGGGGGGCGCTCCGCGAGCAGTACTTC. It encodes CASSLSDGGALREQYF.

The chain carries TRBV9 and TRBJ2-5; 13 nucleotides agree with TRBD2. Germline CDR1 reads SGDLS; CDR2 reads YYNGEE. The V gene end was trimmed by 2 bases and the J gene end by 5 bases; junction bases not matched to a gene: 6. The length of the CDR3 is 16 residues. This CDR3 reads CASSVGTSGIRETQYF. CDR3 nucleotide sequence: TGTGCCAGCAGCGTGGGGACTAGCGGGATTCGGGAGACCCAGTACTTC.

The chain combines TRBV29-1 with TRBJ2-7; 9 bases fit TRBD1. Per germline, CDR1 SQVTM and CDR2 ANQGSEA. The CDR3 totals 12 residues. The trim removed 5 bases at V and 4 bases at J, leaving 3 bases unmatched. The CDR3 sequence: CSVQQGAYEQYF. CDR3 bases: TGCAGCGTTCAACAGGGGGCGTACGAGCAGTACTTC.

The chain joins TRBV27 to TRBJ1-1, with 9 positions matching TRBD1. The length of the CDR3 is 15 residues. Looked up from germline, CDR1 is MNHEY and CDR2 is SMNVEV (reference sequence). V trimming: 6 bases; J trimming: 3 bases; junction bases outside the gene matches: 8. For the CDR3, the DNA is TGTGCCAGCAGCAGGGACAGGGTTCGGGACACTGAAGCTTTCTTT. Encoded protein: CASSRDRVRDTEAFF.

The V and J genes are TRBV19 and TRBJ1-2; maybe TRBD1 (5 bases). Germline V CDR1 and CDR2: LNHDA, SQIVND (reference sequence). The CDR3 has 13 residues. V dropped 7 bases and J dropped 2 bases, with 11 bases sitting between them. In DNA form, the CDR3 reads TGTGCCAGTACCTTGACAGAAAACTATGGCTACACCTTC. Protein product: CASTLTENYGYTF.